The 14 T cell receptor beta chains below come from one sample, sequenced in a study of OX40 agonist ivuxolimab in advanced cancers. Produced via immunoSEQ multiplex PCR; TCRdb's table is partial and in-frame only. This sample has roughly 58,000 clones; around 88% occur once, and the top ten carry around 0.76%. The sample here was CD4+ or CD8+ T cells sorted from blood, taken in a trial of the OX40 agonist ivuxolimab. The receptors were sampled from an adult with an advanced solid tumor such as melanoma, head and neck, liver or kidney cancer.

This clone was seen a handful of times. This rearrangement joins TRBV6-1 to TRBJ1-2, with a weak D call TRBD1 (6 bases). The length of the CDR3 is 12 residues. Germline V lookup: CDR1 MNHNS, CDR2 SASEGT. Deletions cut 8 bases from V and 8 bases from J, with 15 bases between. In DNA form, the CDR3 reads TGTGCCAGCCTCAGGGGCATGGAGGGCTACACCTTC. It translates to CASLRGMEGYTF.

This chain connects TRBV9 to TRBJ1-1; 10 nucleotides agree with TRBD1. The CDR3 sequence is 17 residues long. V lost 0 bases to trimming and J lost 0 bases; unmatched junction nucleotides: 5. CDR1 is SGDLS, CDR2 YYNGEE, per germline. Written as DNA, the CDR3 is TGTGCCAGCAGCGTAGCTGGGGACAGGGGATTGAACACTGAAGCTTTCTTT. Amino acid sequence: CASSVAGDRGLNTEAFF.

This clone occurred a few times. The chain couples TRBV19 to TRBJ1-5; D ambiguous. The CDR3 is 13 amino acids. V dropped 6 bases and J dropped 1 base, with 7 bases sitting between them. Germline V CDR1 and CDR2: LNHDA, SQIVND (reference sequence). The CDR3 bases are TGTGCCAGTAGCCCACAAAGCAATCAGCCCCAGCATTTT. Its protein is CASSPQSNQPQHF. The variable domain in full, completed from reference TRBV19 and TRBJ1-5, reads DGGITQSPKYLFRKEGQNVTLSCEQNLNHDAMYWYRQDPGQGLRLIYYSQIVNDFQKGDIAEGYSVSREKKESFPLTVTSAQKNPTAFYLCASSPQSNQPQHFGDGTRLSIL.

The chain employs TRBV11-2 and TRBJ2-2; D perhaps matches TRBD2 (5 bases). Germline V gives CDR1 SGHAT, CDR2 FQNNGV. V was shortened by 0 bases and J by 7 bases, with 12 bases between the two germline ends. This CDR3 comprises 15 residues. The CDR3 DNA follows: TGTGCCAGCAGCTTAGATCGAGGGCGTCTCGGGGAGCTGTTTTTT. This sequence encodes CASSLDRGRLGELFF.

The gene calls are TRBV28 and TRBJ1-4; D might be TRBD1 (5 bases). The CDR3 is 18 amino acids. Germline assignment: CDR1 MDHEN and CDR2 SYDVKM. Trimming shortened V by 2 bases and J by 1 base, and 17 bases separated the two germline ends. For the CDR3, the DNA is TGTGCCAGCAGTTTAGAGGAGTGGGGGAAACGAACTAATGAAAAACTGTTTTTT. It is translated as CASSLEEWGKRTNEKLFF.

The CDR3 is CASSLSGGNEQPQHF. The DNA of the CDR3 is TGCGCCAGCAGCTTGTCAGGGGGGAATGAGCAGCCCCAGCATTTT. V gene TRBV5-1 combines with J gene TRBJ1-5; 7 nucleotides line up with TRBD1. Unmatched junction bases numbered 8, after V lost 1 base and J lost 7 bases. Germline-derived CDR1 and CDR2 are SGHRS and YFSETQ. This CDR3 contains 15 residues.

This chain joins TRBV6-1 and TRBJ2-7; 9 nucleotides match TRBD1. Germline V CDR1 and CDR2: MNHNS, SASEGT. Losses at the gene ends were 7 bases for V and 3 bases for J; bases not matched to a gene: 4. The CDR3 is 13 residues long. CDR3 in DNA: TGTGCCAGCATGGGGACAGGGCACTACGAGCAGTACTTC. Its protein is CASMGTGHYEQYF.

This chain uses TRBV4-1 with TRBJ2-6, with TRBD1 identical over 7 bases. In germline, CDR1 is MGHRA, CDR2 YSYEKL. The V and J ends lost 1 base and 0 bases, in that order; junction bases with no gene match: 3. CDR3 length: 17 residues. CDR3: CASSQGDSNSGANVLTF. The CDR3 bases are TGCGCCAGCAGCCAAGGGGACAGCAACTCTGGGGCCAACGTCCTGACTTTC.

V and J are TRBV19 and TRBJ1-5; D remains unclear. Germline-derived CDR1 and CDR2 are LNHDA and SQIVND (reference sequence). Between the trimmed V and J ends, which lost 7 bases and 3 bases, there was a span of 10 bases. The CDR3 is 13 amino acids. CDR3 residues: CASKVADNQPQHF. As DNA, the CDR3 is TGTGCCAGTAAGGTGGCAGACAATCAGCCCCAGCATTTT.

This chain links TRBV19 with TRBJ2-5; D is perhaps TRBD2 (6 bases). This CDR3 spans 13 amino acids. Trimming pared 3 bases from V and 3 bases from J, leaving 8 bases between. Germline loops: CDR1 LNHDA, CDR2 SQIVND (reference sequence). Written as DNA, the CDR3 is TGTGCCAGTAGTATCGGCGGGGAAGAGACCCAGTACTTC. Encoded protein: CASSIGGEETQYF.

This rearrangement joins TRBV18 to TRBJ2-3; 7 bases agree with TRBD2. Per germline, CDR1 KGHSH and CDR2 LQKENI. Losses at the gene ends were 3 bases for V and 8 bases for J; bases not matched to a gene: 2. This CDR3 has 12 amino acids. The CDR3 coding sequence is TGTGCCAGCTCACCCCCGGGGGGTACGCAGTATTTT. It encodes CASSPPGGTQYF.

The rearrangement links TRBV10-1 to TRBJ2-7, with D perhaps assigned TRBD1 or TRBD2 (5 bases each). V lost 6 bases and J lost 0, with 12 bases in between. Germline V gene sequence: CDR1 WNHNN, CDR2 SYGVQD (reference sequence). CDR3 length: 14 amino acids. The CDR3, as DNA: TGCGCCAGCAGCGACCCAGGGAGCTCCTACGAGCAGTACTTC. It encodes CASSDPGSSYEQYF.

This clone was detected only once. This chain connects TRBV9 to TRBJ1-4; TRBD1 might be the D (6 bases). The CDR3 consists of 16 residues. V lost 3 bases and J 4 bases, leaving 16 bases between the germline ends. Per germline, CDR1 SGDLS and CDR2 YYNGEE. CDR3 region: CASSARPDRSNEKLFF. The CDR3 nucleotides read TGTGCCAGCAGCGCGAGACCCGACAGGAGTAATGAAAAACTGTTTTTT. The variable domain in full, with the rest retrieved from reference TRBV9 and TRBJ1-4, is DSGVTQTPKHLITATGQRVTLRCSPRSGDLSVYWYQQSLDQGLQFLIQYYNGEERAKGNILERFSAQQFPDLHSELNLSSLELGDSALYFCASSARPDRSNEKLFFGSGTQLSVL.

The chain has TRBV7-9 and TRBJ1-2; D is uncertain. V was trimmed by 4 bases and J by 4 bases, leaving 10 bases between them. This CDR3 region has 13 residues. CDR1 and CDR2 from the germline V gene are SEHNR and FQNEAQ (reference sequence). The CDR3 spells CASSSESGYGYTF. CDR3 coding DNA: TGTGCCAGCAGCTCCGAGAGTGGCTATGGCTACACCTTC.